This TCR beta chain was found in a study of cytomegalovirus exposure and HLA in healthy donors. On the study more broadly: T cells numbering around 200 million yielded some 120 million unique TCR beta sequences in an earlier analysis. Study outcomes and limitations: Overall, under 200 TCR beta chains were annotated as cytomegalovirus-associated.

As concerns this clone: Its antigen is not known.

PCR involved 60 Vbeta and 13 Jbeta primers. Using immunoSEQ multiplex PCR, the repertoire was profiled, and TCRdb retains in-frame clones only, with some absent. This repertoire shows some 190,000 clones, 70% to 85% found once; its top ten account for about 1.5%. Trimming took 3 bases from V and 3 from J, leaving 15 bases between them. In germline, CDR1 is SGHRS, CDR2 YFSETQ. The CDR3 runs 15 residues. The chain employs TRBV5-1 and TRBJ1-1, with D possibly TRBD1 on 5 matching bases. The specimen sequenced was PBMCs. The source of this sequence is a man aged 18 to 29 in good health and CMV-seronegative. CDR3 nucleotide sequence: TGCGCCAGCAGCTCCCTGGGGGGGTCGGACACTGAAGCTTTCTTT. Its translation is CASSSLGGSDTEAFF.